This TCR beta chain appears in the sequencing data of a study of Ad26.COV2.S vaccination and SARS-CoV-2 variants. The CDR3 covers 16 residues. V dropped 4 bases and J dropped 4 bases, with 20 bases sitting between them. The germline V gene has CDR1 SGHRS and CDR2 YFSETQ. Repertoires were generated with immunoSEQ multiplex PCR, while TCRdb's copy carries only in-frame clones and drops some. The table shows hundreds of thousands of clones, with around 93% occurring only once. The treatment: over 15 received Ad26.COV2.S at low or high dose, single or two shots; five or six received placebo; per-sample allocation not given. Day 63 after the first vaccine or placebo injection was the time point for sampling. Based in Boston, the donor was an adult of 18-55 years. The administered vaccine (an Ad26 vector) expressed Wuhan-strain SARS-CoV-2 spike.

The chain joins TRBV5-1 to TRBJ1-2; D possibly corresponds to TRBD1 (5 bases). The origin of this receptor is a person between 18 and 59 years old who received the Ad26.COV2.S COVID-19 vaccine or a placebo. Sequences were derived from peripheral blood, sampled in a trial of Ad26.COV2.S vaccine versus placebo. The CDR3 DNA follows: TGCGCCAGCAGCCTCACTCAATCCAGGGTAACCTATGGCTACACCTTC. Protein sequence: CASSLTQSRVTYGYTF.